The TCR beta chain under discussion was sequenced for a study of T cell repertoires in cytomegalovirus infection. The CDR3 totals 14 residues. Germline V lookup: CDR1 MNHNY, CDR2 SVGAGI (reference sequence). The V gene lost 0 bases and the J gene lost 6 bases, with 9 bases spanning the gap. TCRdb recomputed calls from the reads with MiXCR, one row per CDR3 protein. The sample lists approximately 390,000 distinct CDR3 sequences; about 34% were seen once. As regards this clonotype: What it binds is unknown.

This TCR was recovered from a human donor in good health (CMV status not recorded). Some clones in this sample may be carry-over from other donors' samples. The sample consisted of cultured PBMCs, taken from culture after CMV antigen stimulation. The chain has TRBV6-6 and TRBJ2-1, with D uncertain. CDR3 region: CASSYSRGSNEQFF. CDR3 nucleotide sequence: TGTGCCAGCAGTTACTCGAGAGGCTCCAATGAGCAGTTCTTC.